This T cell receptor beta chain was captured by sequencing in a study of identical twins. General study findings and limits: Twins' surplus sharing was weaker for beta out-of-frame sequences.

Each CDR3 protein is one row after TCRdb ran MiXCR on the 5' RACE reads. The repertoire holds 400,000 or so distinct CDR3 sequences, roughly 10% seen once, with more than 8% in the top ten. V lost 6 bases to trimming and J lost 0 bases, with 14 bases between them. Germline V gene lookup returns CDR1 SNHLY and CDR2 FYNNEI. The CDR3 has 16 residues. On this clonotype itself: What it recognizes is unknown.

The chain combines TRBV2 with TRBJ1-4; TRBD1 might be the D (6 bases). The specimen sequenced was naive T cells sorted from blood. This receptor was obtained from a woman aged 45-65 years in good health. CDR3 in amino acids: CASSPRTAATNEKLFF. The CDR3 nucleotides read TGTGCCAGCAGCCCCCGGACAGCCGCAACTAATGAAAAACTGTTTTTT.